One T cell receptor beta chain is described in this entry. As yet, its antigen is unknown. The data originate from a study of T-cell memory formation after mild COVID-19. The wider study: TCR clustering was largely donor specific.

Broader study findings: Pre-infection memory showed some responding clones, and this suggested that cross-reactive memory joined.

TCR alpha and TCR beta cDNA libraries carrying sample barcodes and UMIs were produced by 5'RACE using constant-segment primers. One entry per CDR3 protein, called by TCRdb with MiXCR from the 5' RACE reads. Of approximately 410,000 distinct CDR3 sequences listed, less than 25% are singletons. Deletions cut 4 bases from V and 8 bases from J, with 12 bases between. The CDR3 totals 13 residues. The sample comprised PBMCs or a T cell subset sorted from them (not recorded which). V gene TRBV12-3 or TRBV12-4 combines with J gene TRBJ2-1; D tentatively reads TRBD1 or TRBD2 (7 bases each). This TCR came from an adult woman who had mild COVID-19 (a few samples of this study predate the infection). Cell type and time point are not known. CDR3 protein: CASSSQGGDEQFF. As DNA, the CDR3 is TGTGCCAGCAGTTCCCAGGGGGGGGATGAGCAGTTCTTC.